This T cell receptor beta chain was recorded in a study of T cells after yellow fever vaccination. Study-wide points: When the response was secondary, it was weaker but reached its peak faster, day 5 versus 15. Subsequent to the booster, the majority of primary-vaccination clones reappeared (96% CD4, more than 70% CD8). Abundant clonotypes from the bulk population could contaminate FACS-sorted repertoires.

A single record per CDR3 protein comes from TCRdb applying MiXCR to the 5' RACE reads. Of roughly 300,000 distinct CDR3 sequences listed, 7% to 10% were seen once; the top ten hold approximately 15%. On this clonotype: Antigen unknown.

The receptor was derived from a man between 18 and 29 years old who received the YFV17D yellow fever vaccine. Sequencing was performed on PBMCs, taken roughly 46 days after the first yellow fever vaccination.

The CDR3 coding sequence is TGCAGTGCCCGGCCTCCCGCCTCGGGGACCAAAAACATTCAGTACTTC. Protein: CSARPPASGTKNIQYF. The rearrangement links TRBV20-1 to TRBJ2-4; D might be TRBD2 (5 bases). Germline loops: CDR1 DFQATT, CDR2 SNEGSKA (reference sequence). Trimming removed 6 bases at V and 2 bases at J, with 20 bases between. CDR3 length: 16 residues.